The sequence of this T cell receptor beta chain was determined in a study of blood T cell repertoires in COVID-19 (dated by TCRdb to 2020 to 2022). In the study overall: Collaborator samples came from the United States, Italy and Spain and covered acute and convalescent phases of COVID-19. The prospective study material was composed of cDNA or gDNA derived from T cells, B-cell-depleted T cells, or PBMCs. The dataset comprised deeply sampled blood TCRbeta repertoires from subjects exposed to, actively infected with, or recovered from COVID-19. The repertoires were made available in a free public database intended to serve as a resource for research on the immune response to SARS-CoV-2. Samples came from the ongoing ImmuneRACE study (first 160 participants) plus 1,254 subjects from 6 global collaborators. Nearly every sample came with metadata listing a de-identified subject ID, COVID-19 status, age in years and sex. Where available, HLA class I and class II types were obtained from metadata supplied by the sample provider rather than from assay-based typing. Overall results and qualifications from the work: Clinical and demographic metadata were provided uncurated, with the amount varying by source and participant.

Per the germline V gene, SGHTS is the CDR1 and YDEGEE is the CDR2. The CDR3 contains 17 residues, cysteine and phenylalanine counted. Only the CDR3 region is kept as DNA, spanning 51 bases read in frame from base 1. Trimming costs V 4 bases and J 5 bases, and their ends lie 22 bases apart. Collaborating institutions collected whole blood in K2EDTA tubes following their own protocols. For TCRbeta analysis, collaborators shipped samples in one of three forms: frozen whole blood, isolated PBMCs, or DNA extracted from either of those sample types. TCRbeta CDR3 regions were amplified from genomic DNA using the immunoSEQ Assay, a bias-controlled multiplex PCR. Turning to the authors' computational methods: The number of nucleated cells in each sample was estimated by amplification of reference gene primers within the assay. To quantify the absolute abundance of each unique TCRbeta CDR3 rearrangement, sequence reads were collapsed and filtered. For each sample, productive Simpson clonality was calculated by taking the square root of Simpson's diversity index across productive rearrangements. The table comes from immuneACCESS by way of TCRdb, which keeps in-frame sequences with V and J called. Part of the clones is missing from these tables; in studies checked, under half for an unresolved V gene and the rest for unknown reasons. V and J calls and clone size are those listed in that table; D and trimming were worked out from the DNA. This sample lists more than 95,000 clones; over 75% were detected once. The top ten hold under 8% of the sample.

On this clone itself: What this receptor recognizes is not known. No base quality values were provided; no much bigger clone lies one nucleotide off.

The V and J segments used are TRBV5-8 and TRBJ1-5; TRBD1 is a weak D gene call, 5 bases matching. The source of this sequence is a human donor in a cohort sampled during active COVID-19. Material for sequencing was peripheral blood. The nucleotides read TGTGCCAGCAGCCCTCGAATCGGGAGGGGCAGCGATCAGCCCCAGCATTTT. Translated, it gives CASSPRIGRGSDQPQHF.